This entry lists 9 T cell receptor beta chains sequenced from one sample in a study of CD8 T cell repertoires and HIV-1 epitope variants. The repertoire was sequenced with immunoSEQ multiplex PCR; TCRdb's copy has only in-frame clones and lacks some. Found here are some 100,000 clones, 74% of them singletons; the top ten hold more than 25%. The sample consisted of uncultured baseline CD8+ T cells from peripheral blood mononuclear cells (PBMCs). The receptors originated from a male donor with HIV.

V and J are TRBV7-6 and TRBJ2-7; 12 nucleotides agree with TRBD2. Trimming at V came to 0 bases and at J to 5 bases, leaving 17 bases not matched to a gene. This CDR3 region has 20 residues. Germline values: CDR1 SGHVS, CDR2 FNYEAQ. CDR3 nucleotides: TGTGCCAGCAGCTTAGCGTCGGCAGGGGAACTAGCGGGAGGTGGCCACGAGCAGTACTTC. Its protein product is CASSLASAGELAGGGHEQYF. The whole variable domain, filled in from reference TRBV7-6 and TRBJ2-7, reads GAGVSQSPRYKVTKRGQDVALRCDPISGHVSLYWYRQALGQGPEFLTYFNYEAQQDKSGLPNDRFSAERPEGSISTLTIQRTEQRDSAMYRCASSLASAGELAGGGHEQYFGPGTRLTVT.

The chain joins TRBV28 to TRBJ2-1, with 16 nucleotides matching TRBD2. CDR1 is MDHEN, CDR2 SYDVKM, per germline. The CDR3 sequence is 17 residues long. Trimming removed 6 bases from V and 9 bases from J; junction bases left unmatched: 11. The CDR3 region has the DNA TGTGCCAGCAGCCCTCCGGGACTAGCGGGAGGGCCCGGTGAGCAGTTCTTC. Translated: CASSPPGLAGGPGEQFF.

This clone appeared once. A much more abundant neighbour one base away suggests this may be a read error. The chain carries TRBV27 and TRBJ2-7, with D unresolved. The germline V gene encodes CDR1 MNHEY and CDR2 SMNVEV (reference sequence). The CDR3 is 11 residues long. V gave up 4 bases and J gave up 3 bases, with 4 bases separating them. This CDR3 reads CASSSYYEQYF. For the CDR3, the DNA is TGTGCCAGCAGTTCCTACTACGAGCAGTACTTC.

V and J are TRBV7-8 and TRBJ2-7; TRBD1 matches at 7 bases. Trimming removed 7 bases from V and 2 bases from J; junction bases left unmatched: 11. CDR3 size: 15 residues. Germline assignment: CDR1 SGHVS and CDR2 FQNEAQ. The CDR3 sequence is CASKRGTDNTYEQYF. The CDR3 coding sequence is TGTGCCAGCAAAAGAGGGACAGACAATACCTACGAGCAGTACTTC.

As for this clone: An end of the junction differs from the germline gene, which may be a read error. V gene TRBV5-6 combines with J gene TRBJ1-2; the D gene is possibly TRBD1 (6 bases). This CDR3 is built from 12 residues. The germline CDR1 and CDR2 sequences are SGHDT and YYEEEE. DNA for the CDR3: TGTGCCAGCAGCCGAGGACAGACCTGGTGGTTCTTC. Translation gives CASSRGQTWWFF.

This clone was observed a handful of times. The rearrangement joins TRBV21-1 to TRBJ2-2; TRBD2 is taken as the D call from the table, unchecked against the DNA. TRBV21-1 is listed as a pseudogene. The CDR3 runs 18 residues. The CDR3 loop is CASSKASSGRARTGELFF. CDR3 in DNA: TGTGCCAGCAGCAAAGCTTCTAGCGGGAGGGCACGCACCGGGGAGCTGTTTTTT.

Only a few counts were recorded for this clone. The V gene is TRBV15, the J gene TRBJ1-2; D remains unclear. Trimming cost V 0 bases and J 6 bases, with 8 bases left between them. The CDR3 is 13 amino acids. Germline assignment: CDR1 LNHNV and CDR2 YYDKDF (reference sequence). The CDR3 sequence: CATSREQAHGYTF. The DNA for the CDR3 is TGTGCCACCAGCAGAGAACAAGCCCATGGCTACACCTTC. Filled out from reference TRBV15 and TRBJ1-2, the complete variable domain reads DAMVIQNPRYQVTQFGKPVTLSCSQTLNHNVMYWYQQKSSQAPKLLFHYYDKDFNNEADTPDNFQSRRPNTSFCFLDIRSPGLGDTAMYLCATSREQAHGYTFGSGTRLTVV.

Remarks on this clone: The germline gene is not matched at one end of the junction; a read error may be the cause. CDR3 DNA: TGTGCCAGCAGCTCCGACCGGACAGGGCCTGCCTTTTGG. This gives the protein CASSSDRTGPAFW. The chain couples TRBV13 to TRBJ1-3; 8 nucleotides line up with TRBD1. CDR1 PRHDT and CDR2 FYEKMQ come from the germline V gene (reference sequence). This CDR3 is built from 13 residues. Using reference TRBV13 and TRBJ1-3 for the parts outside the CDR3, the full variable domain is AAGVIQSPRHLIKEKRETATLKCYPIPRHDTVYWYQQGPGQDPQFLISFYEKMQSDKGSIPDRFSAQQFSDYHSELNMSSLELGDSALYFCASSSDRTGPAFWGEGSWLTVV.

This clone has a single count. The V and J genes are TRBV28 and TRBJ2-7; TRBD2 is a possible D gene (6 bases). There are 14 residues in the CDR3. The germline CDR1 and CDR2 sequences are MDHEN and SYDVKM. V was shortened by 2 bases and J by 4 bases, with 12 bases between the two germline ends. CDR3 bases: TGTGCCAGCAGTTTAATGCGGGCGGGGTACGAGCAGTACTTC. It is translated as CASSLMRAGYEQYF.